Presented here are 21 T cell receptor beta chains from one specimen sequenced in a study of T cell changes during pregnancy in multiple sclerosis. Assay: immunoSEQ multiplex PCR; the TCRdb copy retains only in-frame clones and omits some. This table has roughly 53,000 clones, 92% appearing once. Sequenced here: CD4+ T cells from peripheral blood mononuclear cells, sampled in the third trimester of pregnancy. The receptors come from a female donor with multiple sclerosis, enrolled in a pregnancy study.

A single count supports this clone. The chain carries TRBV19 and TRBJ1-1; D is perhaps TRBD1 (5 bases). This CDR3 has 15 amino acids. Germline V gene sequence: CDR1 LNHDA, CDR2 SQIVND (reference sequence). Trimming left V 6 bases short and J 6 bases short, with 20 bases between. CDR3 DNA: TGTGCCAGTAGCCAACCTCGCGGGGGTGAGCCTGAAGCTTTCTTT. Protein product: CASSQPRGGEPEAFF.

V is TRBV5-1 and J is TRBJ2-5, with 7 positions matching TRBD2. The trim removed 6 bases at V and 1 base at J, leaving 6 bases unmatched. The CDR3 loop spans 14 amino acids. CDR1 is SGHRS, CDR2 YFSETQ, per germline. The CDR3: CASTMGGTQETQYF. The DNA for the CDR3 is TGCGCCAGCACCATGGGGGGGACCCAAGAGACCCAGTACTTC.

V and J are TRBV28 and TRBJ1-1; TRBD1 is a possible D gene (5 bases). CDR3 length: 13 amino acids. CDR1 and CDR2 from the germline V gene are MDHEN and SYDVKM. V was clipped by 3 bases and J by 7 bases, with 12 bases between them. The CDR3 nucleotides read TGTGCCAGCAGTTTCAAGGGGCGGATTGAAGCTTTCTTT. Its translation: CASSFKGRIEAFF.

The V call is TRBV18, the J call TRBJ1-1; D perhaps matches TRBD1 (5 bases). Trimming removed 4 bases from V and 1 base from J, with 10 bases in between. Per germline, CDR1 KGHSH and CDR2 LQKENI. This CDR3 region has 14 residues. CDR3 sequence (DNA): TGTGCCAGCTCACTAAAAGGGGAGAACACTGAAGCTTTCTTT. It encodes CASSLKGENTEAFF.

The CDR3 here is CASSLGRGTSLNTGELFF. CDR3 nucleotide sequence: TGTGCCAGCAGCTTAGGGAGGGGGACTAGCCTAAACACCGGGGAGCTGTTTTTT. The chain is built from TRBV7-9 and TRBJ2-2; TRBD2 aligns across 9 bases. Germline values: CDR1 SEHNR, CDR2 FQNEAQ (reference sequence). The CDR3 consists of 18 residues. After removal of 1 base from V and 2 bases from J, the junction contained 8 bases not matched to a gene.

J is TRBJ2-3 and V is TRBV6-5, with D maybe TRBD1 (6 bases). With 0 bases removed from V and 4 bases from J, the gap between germline ends came to 11 bases. CDR1 is MNHEY, CDR2 SVGAGI, per germline. This CDR3 region has 15 residues. The CDR3 region is CASSYSGARADTQYF. CDR3 sequence (DNA): TGTGCCAGCAGTTACTCGGGGGCGCGGGCAGATACGCAGTATTTT.

This clone was seen once. This sequence joins TRBV19 and TRBJ2-3, with 7 bases identical to TRBD1. The CDR3 is 16 residues long. CDR1 and CDR2 from the germline V gene are LNHDA and SQIVND (reference sequence). The junction had 14 bases not matched to a gene; V was cut back by 3 bases and J by 8 bases. The chain's CDR3 is CASSIRAPRGHGTQYF. In DNA form, the CDR3 reads TGTGCCAGTAGTATTAGGGCACCTAGGGGGCACGGTACGCAGTATTTT.

The V and J genes are TRBV6-6 and TRBJ2-1, with TRBD2 identical over 9 bases. V was pared by 10 bases and J by 5 bases, with 12 bases of the junction left unmatched. Germline CDR1 and CDR2: MNHNY and SVGAGI (reference sequence). This CDR3 contains 15 residues. CDR3 protein: CATGGASGINNEQFF. The CDR3 region has the DNA TGTGCCACCGGGGGGGCTAGCGGGATAAACAATGAGCAGTTCTTC.

V is TRBV5-4 and J is TRBJ2-5, with TRBD1 identical over 8 bases. CDR1 and CDR2 from the germline V gene are SGHNT and YYREEE (reference sequence). V was pared by 0 bases and J by 3 bases, with 4 bases of the junction left unmatched. The CDR3 loop spans 15 amino acids. CDR3 DNA: TGTGCCAGCAGCTTGGGGGACAGGCCTAAAGAGACCCAGTACTTC. This encodes CASSLGDRPKETQYF.

The J gene is TRBJ2-6, the V gene TRBV20-1; D gene ambiguous. This CDR3 has 11 residues. The V gene lost 4 bases and the J gene lost 4 bases, with 2 bases spanning the gap. CDR1 and CDR2 from the germline V gene are DFQATT and SNEGSKA (reference sequence). The CDR3 DNA follows: TGCAGTGCTATAGGGGCCAACGTCCTGACTTTC. It encodes CSAIGANVLTF.

The genes are TRBV5-5 and TRBJ2-7; D may be TRBD2 (6 bases). Germline CDR1 and CDR2: SGHKS and YYEKEE (reference sequence). Trimming left V 0 bases short and J 2 bases short, with 15 bases between. The length of the CDR3 is 16 residues. CDR3 in amino acids: CASSLVRGTATYEQYF. CDR3 sequence (DNA): TGTGCCAGCAGCTTGGTCCGCGGGACGGCCACCTACGAGCAGTACTTC.

The chain has TRBV7-8 and TRBJ2-3, with a tentative D call TRBD2 (6 bases). The germline CDR1 and CDR2 sequences are SGHVS and FQNEAQ. V shed 6 bases and J shed 3 bases, with 16 bases lying between them. CDR3 length: 15 amino acids. CDR3 protein: CASSTGDLGTDTQYF. In DNA, the CDR3 is TGTGCCAGCAGTACCGGGGACTTGGGTACAGATACGCAGTATTTT.

This chain connects TRBV29-1 to TRBJ2-3; 11 nucleotides align to TRBD2. The CDR3 has 19 amino acids. In germline, CDR1 is SQVTM, CDR2 ANQGSEA. V lost 1 base, J lost 2 bases, and 14 bases stayed unmatched. CDR3 nucleotides: TGCAGCGTTGAAGGATCTGTGGGATTAGCGGGAGGGTCCACAGATACGCAGTATTTT. Residues: CSVEGSVGLAGGSTDTQYF.

The chain couples TRBV7-2 to TRBJ2-1; 7 nucleotides line up with TRBD2. CDR1 is SGHTA, CDR2 FQGNSA, per germline. Unmatched junction bases numbered 2, after V lost 1 base and J lost 8 bases. This CDR3 spans 13 amino acids. CDR3 protein: CASSLGLADEQFF. CDR3 DNA: TGTGCCAGCAGCTTAGGCCTAGCGGATGAGCAGTTCTTC. Based on the CDR3 plus reference TRBV7-2 and TRBJ2-1, the full variable domain is GAGVSQSPSNKVTEKGKDVELRCDPISGHTALYWYRQSLGQGLEFLIYFQGNSAPDKSGLPSDRFSAERTGGSVSTLTIQRTQQEDSAVYLCASSLGLADEQFFGPGTRLTVL.

The chain employs TRBV4-2 and TRBJ2-7, with TRBD2 identical over 8 bases. This CDR3 spans 14 amino acids. Germline values: CDR1 LGHNA, CDR2 YNFKEQ. The ends lost 2 bases at V and 13 bases at J; junction bases unmatched: 13. CDR3 protein: CASSQRGGREATYF. CDR3 bases: TGTGCCAGCAGCCAACGGGGGGGGCGGGAGGCAACATACTTC.

This chain connects TRBV9 to TRBJ2-7; 8 bases map to TRBD2. The CDR3 consists of 14 residues. V gave up 0 bases and J gave up 3 bases; unmatched junction bases: 2. CDR1 SGDLS and CDR2 YYNGEE come from the germline V gene. CDR3 nucleotide sequence: TGTGCCAGCAGCGTAGCAACTAGCGGCTACGAGCAGTACTTC. As protein: CASSVATSGYEQYF.

This clone is a singleton in its sample. V is TRBV14 and J is TRBJ1-4, with unresolved D. Germline V gene sequence: CDR1 SGHDN, CDR2 FVKESK. CDR3 length equals 13 residues. V shed 4 bases and J shed 8 bases, with 11 bases lying between them. This CDR3 is CASSREGSEKLFF. CDR3 bases: TGTGCCAGCAGCCGGGAGGGTAGCGAAAAACTGTTTTTT.

The V and J genes are TRBV5-4 and TRBJ2-5, with D tentatively TRBD1 (6 bases). Germline CDR1 reads SGHNT; CDR2 reads YYREEE (reference sequence). This CDR3 has 15 residues. Trimming cost V 3 bases and J 2 bases, with 14 bases left between them. CDR3: CASSSPGQLQETQYF. DNA of the CDR3: TGTGCCAGCAGCTCGCCCGGACAGCTTCAAGAGACCCAGTACTTC.

CDR3 nucleotides: TGTGCCAGCAGCCACCGGGGGACGCAGTACTTC. This translates into CASSHRGTQYF. The chain recombines TRBV14 with TRBJ2-7, with D possibly TRBD2 on 6 matching bases. CDR1 is SGHDN, CDR2 FVKESK, per germline. CDR3 length equals 11 residues. V lost 3 bases and J 9 bases, leaving 9 bases between the germline ends. Drawing the rest from reference TRBV14 and TRBJ2-7, the complete variable domain is EAGVTQFPSHSVIEKGQTVTLRCDPISGHDNLYWYRRVMGKEIKFLLHFVKESKQDESGMPNNRFLAERTGGTYSTLKVQPAELEDSGVYFCASSHRGTQYFGPGTRLTVT.

This clone appeared once. This chain links TRBV9 with TRBJ2-3; 7 bases match TRBD2. Losses at the gene ends were 0 bases for V and 4 bases for J; bases not matched to a gene: 11. This CDR3 comprises 17 residues. In germline, CDR1 is SGDLS, CDR2 YYNGEE. The CDR3 spells CASSVEVGGLGADTQYF. DNA for the CDR3: TGTGCCAGCAGCGTAGAGGTAGGAGGACTAGGTGCAGATACGCAGTATTTT.

V usage is TRBV5-4 and J usage is TRBJ1-3; 10 bases line up with TRBD1. The J segment lost 7 bases and the V segment lost 1 base, leaving 8 bases of the junction unmatched. CDR1 is SGHNT and CDR2 is YYREEE in the germline V gene (reference sequence). The CDR3 runs to 16 residues. The CDR3 here is CASSLTTGQGWNTIYF. Written as DNA, the CDR3 is TGTGCCAGCAGCTTGACGACGGGACAGGGGTGGAACACCATATATTTT.